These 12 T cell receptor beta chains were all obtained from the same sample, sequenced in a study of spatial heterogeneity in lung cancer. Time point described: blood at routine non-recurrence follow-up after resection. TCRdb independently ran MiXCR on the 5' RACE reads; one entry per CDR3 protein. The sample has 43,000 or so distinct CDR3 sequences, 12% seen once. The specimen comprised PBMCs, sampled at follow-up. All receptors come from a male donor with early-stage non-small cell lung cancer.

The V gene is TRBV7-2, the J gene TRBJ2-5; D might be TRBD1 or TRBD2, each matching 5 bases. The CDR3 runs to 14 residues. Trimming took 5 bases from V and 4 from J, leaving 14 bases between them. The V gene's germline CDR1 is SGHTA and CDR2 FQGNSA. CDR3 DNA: TGTGCCAGCAGCCAGGGAGCCCCGAGAGAGACCCAGTACTTC. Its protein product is CASSQGAPRETQYF.

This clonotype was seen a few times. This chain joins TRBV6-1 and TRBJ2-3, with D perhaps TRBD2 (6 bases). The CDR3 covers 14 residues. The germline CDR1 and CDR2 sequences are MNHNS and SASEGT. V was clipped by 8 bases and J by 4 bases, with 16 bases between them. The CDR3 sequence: CASPAGTVPDTQYF. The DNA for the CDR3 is TGTGCCAGCCCGGCGGGGACGGTCCCAGATACGCAGTATTTT.

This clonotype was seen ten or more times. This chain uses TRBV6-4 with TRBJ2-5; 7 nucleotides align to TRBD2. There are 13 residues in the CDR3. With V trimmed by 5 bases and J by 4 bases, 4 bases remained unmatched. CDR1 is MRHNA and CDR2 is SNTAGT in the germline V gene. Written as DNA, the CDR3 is TGTGCCAGCAGTCTAGCGGAAGGAGAGACCCAGTACTTC. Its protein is CASSLAEGETQYF.

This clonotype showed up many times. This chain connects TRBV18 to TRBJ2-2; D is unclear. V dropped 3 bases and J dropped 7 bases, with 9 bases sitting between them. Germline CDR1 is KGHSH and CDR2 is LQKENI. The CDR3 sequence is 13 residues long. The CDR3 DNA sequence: TGTGCCAGCTCACCCGGATTCGTCGGGGAGCTGTTTTTT. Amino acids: CASSPGFVGELFF.

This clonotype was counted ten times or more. In DNA form, the CDR3 reads TGTGCCAGCAGCCGGGAACGGGGCAGCGCCAAAAACATTCAGTACTTC. It is translated as CASSRERGSAKNIQYF. The J gene is TRBJ2-4, the V gene TRBV12-3 or TRBV12-4; D might be TRBD1 or TRBD2, each matching 5 bases. Trimming took 6 bases from V and 1 from J, leaving 16 bases between them. The length of the CDR3 is 16 residues.

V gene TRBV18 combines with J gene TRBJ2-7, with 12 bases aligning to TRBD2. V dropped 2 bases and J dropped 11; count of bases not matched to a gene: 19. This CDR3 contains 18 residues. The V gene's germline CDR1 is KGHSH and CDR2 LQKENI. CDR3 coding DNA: TGTGCCAGCTCACCAACGACTTCCGGGACTAGCGGGTCTCCGCGGGAGTACTTC. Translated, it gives CASSPTTSGTSGSPREYF. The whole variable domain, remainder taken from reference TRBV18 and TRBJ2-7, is NAGVMQNPRHLVRRRGQEARLRCSPMKGHSHVYWYRQLPEEGLKFMVYLQKENIIDESGMPKERFSAEFPKEGPSILRIQQVVRGDSAAYFCASSPTTSGTSGSPREYFGPGTRLTVT.

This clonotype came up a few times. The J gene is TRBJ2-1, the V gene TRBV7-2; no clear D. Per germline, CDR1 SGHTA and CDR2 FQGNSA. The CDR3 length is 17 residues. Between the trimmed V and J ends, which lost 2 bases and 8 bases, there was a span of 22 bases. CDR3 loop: CASSLYSASSIRDEQFF. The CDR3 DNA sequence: TGTGCCAGCAGCTTATACAGCGCGAGTAGTATCAGAGATGAGCAGTTCTTC.

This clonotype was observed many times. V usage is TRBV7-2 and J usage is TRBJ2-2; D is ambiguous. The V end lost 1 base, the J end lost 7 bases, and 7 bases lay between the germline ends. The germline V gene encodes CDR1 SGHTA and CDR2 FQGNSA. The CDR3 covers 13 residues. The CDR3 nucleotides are TGTGCCAGCAGCTTAGTCTGGAGCGGGGAGCTGTTTTTT. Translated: CASSLVWSGELFF.

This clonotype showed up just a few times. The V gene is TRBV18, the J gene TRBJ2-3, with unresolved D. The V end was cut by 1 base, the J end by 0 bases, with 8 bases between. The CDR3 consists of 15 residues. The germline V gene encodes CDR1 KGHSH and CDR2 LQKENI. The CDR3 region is CASSPQLGSTDTQYF. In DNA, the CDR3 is TGTGCCAGCTCACCACAGTTGGGGAGCACAGATACGCAGTATTTT.

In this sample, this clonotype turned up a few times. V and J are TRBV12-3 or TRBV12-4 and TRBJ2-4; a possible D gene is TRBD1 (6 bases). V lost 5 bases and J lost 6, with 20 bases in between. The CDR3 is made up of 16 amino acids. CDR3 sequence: CASSNEQGVLPNIQYF. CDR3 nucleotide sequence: TGTGCCAGCAGTAATGAACAGGGAGTCTTACCAAACATTCAGTACTTC.

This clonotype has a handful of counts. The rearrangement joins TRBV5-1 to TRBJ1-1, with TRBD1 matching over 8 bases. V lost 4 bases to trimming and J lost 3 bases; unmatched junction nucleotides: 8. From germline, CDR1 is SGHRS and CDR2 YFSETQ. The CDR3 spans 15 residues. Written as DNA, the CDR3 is TGCGCCAGCAGCGAACAAGCAGGGGGCTACACTGAAGCTTTCTTT. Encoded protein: CASSEQAGGYTEAFF.

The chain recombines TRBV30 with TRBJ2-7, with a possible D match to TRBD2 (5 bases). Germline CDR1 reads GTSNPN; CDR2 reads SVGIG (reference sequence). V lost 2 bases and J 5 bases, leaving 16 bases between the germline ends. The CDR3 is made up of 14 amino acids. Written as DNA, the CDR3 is TGTGCCTGGAGTCCCAAACTAGGAGCCCACGAGCAGTACTTC. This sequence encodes CAWSPKLGAHEQYF.